This T cell receptor beta chain was retrieved from a study of blood T cell repertoires in COVID-19. Study as a whole: The United States, Italy and Spain supplied acute and convalescent COVID-19 samples.

The CDR3 extends over 13 amino acids. The germline V gene has CDR1 SGHAT and CDR2 FQNNGV. The V and J ends lost 1 base and 3 bases respectively, with 7 bases between them. The protocol was immunoSEQ multiplex PCR, while the TCRdb copy is restricted to in-frame clones and leaves out a portion. The data hold 150,000 or so clones, with 80% observed a single time. Material for sequencing was PBMCs or T cells enriched from blood (not recorded which). J is TRBJ2-7 and V is TRBV11-2; D is undetermined. This receptor was obtained from a man aged 40-49 years who had recovered from COVID-19. The CDR3 nucleotides are TGTGCCAGCAGCTTAGGACACAACTACGAGCAGTACTTC. Protein sequence: CASSLGHNYEQYF.